Below, one T cell receptor beta chain is given with its context. The antigen is undetermined. Progenitor exhausted-like CD8+ memory cells (TPEX) were CCR7+ PD-1+ TIGIT+. Enrichment for total CD8+ T cells was performed by negative magnetic separation. The authors drew RNA from duplicate vials of 150,000 sorted CD8+ T cells per subset. Germline V gene lookup returns CDR1 SNHLY and CDR2 FYNNEI. The CDR3 runs to 16 residues. UMI-labeled 5' RACE generated the TCR beta libraries. No DNA is given; TCRdb re-called the 5' RACE reads and lists each CDR3 protein once. Recorded for this sample: some 7,000 distinct CDR3 sequences. This entry comes from a study of human CD8 memory T cell subsets. Broader study findings: The stem-like memory T cell repertoire shared very little with the precursor exhausted T cell repertoire. Both stem-like memory T cells and precursor exhausted T cells showed comparably high diversity, which set them apart from effector memory cells.

V gene TRBV2 combines with J gene TRBJ2-3; without DNA, the TCRdb call of TRBD2 cannot be checked. The sequencing input was CD8+ T cells from PBMCs. The TCR sequence derives from a human donor in good health. CDR3: CASSDYAGTSTDTQYF.